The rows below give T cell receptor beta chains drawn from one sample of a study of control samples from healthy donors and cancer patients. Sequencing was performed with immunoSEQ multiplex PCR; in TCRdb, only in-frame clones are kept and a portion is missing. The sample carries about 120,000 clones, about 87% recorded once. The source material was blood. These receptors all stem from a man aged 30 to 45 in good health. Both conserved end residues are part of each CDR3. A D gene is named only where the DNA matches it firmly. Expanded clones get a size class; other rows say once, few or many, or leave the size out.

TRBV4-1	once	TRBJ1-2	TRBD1	CASSTPFDRAYGYTF	TGCGCCAGCAGCACACCCTTCGACAGGGCATATGGCTACACCTTC
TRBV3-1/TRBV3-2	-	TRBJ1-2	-	CASSQGGRYGHTF	TGTGCCAGCAGCCAAGGGGGGAGGTATGGCCACACCTTC
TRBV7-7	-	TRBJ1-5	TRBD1	CASSLDHIWTGKRRRNQPQHF	TGTGCCAGCAGCTTAGACCATATTTGGACAGGGAAAAGGAGGAGGAATCAGCCCCAGCATTTT
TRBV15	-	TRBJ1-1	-	CAIWTVMNTEAFF	TGTGCCATCTGGACAGTCATGAACACTGAAGCTTTCTTT
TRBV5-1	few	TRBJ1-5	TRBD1	CASSSGQGSNQPQHF	TGCGCCAGCAGCTCCGGACAGGGAAGCAATCAGCCCCAGCATTTT
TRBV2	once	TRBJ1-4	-	CASSEALSEKLFF	TGTGCCAGCAGTGAGGCCCTCTCTGAAAAACTGTTTTTT
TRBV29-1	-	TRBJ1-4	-	CSVKDATNEKLFF	TGCAGCGTCAAAGATGCAACTAATGAAAAACTGTTTTTT
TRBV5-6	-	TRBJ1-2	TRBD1	CASSPERQGRFGYTF	TGTGCCAGCAGCCCCGAGAGACAGGGTCGATTCGGCTACACCTTC
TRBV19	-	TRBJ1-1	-	CASSIARGRGLTEAFF	TGTGCCAGTAGTATAGCAAGAGGTAGGGGCCTCACTGAAGCTTTCTTT
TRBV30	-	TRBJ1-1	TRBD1	CAWRSYRGSTEAFF	TGTGCCTGGAGGAGTTACAGGGGGAGCACTGAAGCTTTCTTT
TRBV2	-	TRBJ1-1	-	CASSEEVNTEAFF	TGTGCCAGCAGTGAAGAAGTGAACACTGAAGCTTTCTTT
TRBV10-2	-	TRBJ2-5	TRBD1	CASSGDRGETQYF	TGCGCCAGCAGCGGGGACAGGGGCGAGACCCAGTACTTC
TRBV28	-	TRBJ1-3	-	CASSFYGLLPGNTIYF	TGTGCCAGCAGTTTTTATGGACTTCTGCCTGGAAACACCATATATTTT
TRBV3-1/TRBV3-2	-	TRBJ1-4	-	CASSQETVLKEKLFF	TGTGCCAGCAGCCAAGAAACGGTGCTTAAAGAAAAACTGTTTTTT